This paragraph reports one T cell receptor beta chain. Relapses following autologous stem cell transplantation were seen in all patients, with brentuximab vedotin exposure varying. In germline, CDR1 is SEHNR, CDR2 FQNEAQ (reference sequence). There are 17 residues in the CDR3. Trimming stripped 5 bases from V and 5 bases from J, with 22 bases between. This record comes from a study of PD-1 blockade in classical Hodgkin lymphoma. Whole-study context: Nivolumab dosed at 3 mg/kg went to patients intravenously every 2 weeks.

TCRdb's table, derived via immunoSEQ multiplex PCR, lists solely in-frame clones and lacks some. This sample has approximately 98,000 clones, with roughly nine tenths found just once. The TCR comes from a human donor with classical Hodgkin lymphoma. The chain uses TRBV7-9 and TRBJ2-1; TRBD2 is a possible D gene (6 bases). Source: peripheral blood mononuclear cells (PBMCs), taken before the second cycle of nivolumab. This CDR3 is CASSAPRGGPWNNEQFF. The CDR3 nucleotides read TGTGCCAGCAGCGCCCCTCGAGGAGGGCCCTGGAACAATGAGCAGTTCTTC.